This TCR beta chain came from a study of T-cell reconstitution after alpha-beta-depleted transplantation in children. Preparation of the TCRbeta library was carried out with unique molecular identifiers. In TCRdb, the PCR reads were re-called with MiXCR into one record per CDR3 protein. The sample has about 230,000 distinct CDR3 sequences, around 9.6% seen once; the top ten hold over 5%. The germline V and J ends were trimmed by 0 bases and 2 bases, with 10 bases remaining between them. Per the germline V gene, CDR1 is DFQATT and CDR2 is SNEGSKA (reference sequence). The length of the CDR3 is 14 residues. This clonotype was seen a handful of times.

The chain uses TRBV20-1 and TRBJ2-5, with no clear D. The clonotype comes from a human donor who donated a stem cell graft to a child with acute lymphoblastic leukemia. Specimen: PBMCs from the stem cell graft donor, collected from the stem cell graft. The chain's CDR3 is CSARDGQIQETQYF. The CDR3 DNA sequence: TGCAGTGCTAGAGATGGGCAGATACAAGAGACCCAGTACTTC.